The clone carrying this TCR beta chain has only a few counts. No antigen is known for it. There are 17 residues in the CDR3. CDR1 and CDR2 from the germline V gene are SEHNR and FQNEAQ (reference sequence). V was clipped by 5 bases and J by 3 bases; unmatched bases: 13. This sample was included in a study of T-cell memory formation after mild COVID-19. In the study overall: TCR clustering was largely donor specific.

Study results and caveats: Shrinking CD4+ clones resided mostly in CM and EM, and CD8+ ones in EMRA. Certain responding clones were present in pre-infection memory, suggesting participation of cross-reactive memory.

It was 5'RACE with constant-segment primers that produced the TCR alpha and TCR beta cDNA libraries, which carried sample barcodes and UMIs. A single record per CDR3 protein comes from TCRdb applying MiXCR to the 5' RACE reads. The data show roughly 250,000 distinct CDR3 sequences, approximately 15% seen once. This receptor was obtained from a man aged 18 to 29 who had mild COVID-19 (a few samples of this study predate the infection). Cell type and time point are not known. The sample was PBMCs or a T cell subset sorted from them (not recorded which). The chain recombines TRBV7-9 with TRBJ1-1; TRBD1 matches at 9 bases. CDR3 loop: CASSAPQGAVDHTEAFF. In DNA form, the CDR3 reads TGTGCCAGCAGCGCCCCACAGGGGGCTGTTGATCACACTGAAGCTTTCTTT.